One and the same sample provided the 26 T cell receptor beta chains below, sequenced in a study of tumor-infiltrating lymphocytes in primary liver carcinoma. TCR beta cDNA was prepared out of roughly 490 ng total RNA by means of a constant-region primer. Nested multiplex PCR, run for three rounds with slightly modified ARM-PCR, yielded TCR beta libraries. Researchers ran the first two PCR rounds for approximately 10 cycles each with TRBV1-TRBV30 forward primers and a C-beta reverse primer. TCRdb redid the calling of the multiplex PCR reads with MiXCR, one entry per CDR3 protein. The table has hundreds of thousands of distinct CDR3 sequences, about 50% seen once. In addition to blood RNA drawn from unsorted whole blood, germline DNA was extracted. Material: peripheral blood. These receptors came from a woman younger than 45 with primary liver carcinoma and hepatitis B virus infection.

This clonotype was seen only once. The genes are TRBV14 and TRBJ1-1; D is possibly TRBD1 (5 bases). The CDR3 sequence is 16 residues long. V dropped 1 base and J dropped 5 bases, with 17 bases sitting between them. Germline V gene lookup returns CDR1 SGHDN and CDR2 FVKESK. CDR3: CASSQGGADKKTEAFF. CDR3 DNA sequence: TGTGCCAGCAGCCAAGGTGGGGCAGACAAGAAAACTGAAGCTTTCTTT. The whole variable domain, remainder taken from reference TRBV14 and TRBJ1-1, is EAGVTQFPSHSVIEKGQTVTLRCDPISGHDNLYWYRRVMGKEIKFLLHFVKESKQDESGMPNNRFLAERTGGTYSTLKVQPAELEDSGVYFCASSQGGADKKTEAFFGQGTRLTVV.

The sample holds a few counts of this clonotype. This may be a read error: a much more frequent sequence differs by one nucleotide. J is TRBJ2-1 and V is TRBV7-8; D is possibly TRBD2 (6 bases). The CDR3 is made up of 13 amino acids. The germline V gene has CDR1 SGHVS and CDR2 FQNEAQ. CDR3: CASSLGTTNDQFF. In DNA form, the CDR3 reads TGTGCCAGCAGCTTAGGGACTACCAATGATCAGTTCTTC. The full variable domain, its missing parts supplied by reference TRBV7-8 and TRBJ2-1, is GAGVSQSPRYKVAKRGQDVALRCDPISGHVSLFWYQQALGQGPEFLTYFQNEAQLDKSGLPSDRFFAERPEGSVSTLKIQRTQQEDSAVYLCASSLGTTNDQFFGPGTRLTVL.

The V and J genes are TRBV6-2 or TRBV6-3 and TRBJ2-2; TRBD2 aligns across 10 bases. Trimming removed 5 bases from V and 7 bases from J; junction bases left unmatched: 13. The CDR3 extends over 17 amino acids. Germline values: CDR1 MNHEY, CDR2 SVGEGT. CDR3 sequence: CASSSLPSGRNHGELFF. The CDR3 nucleotides read TGTGCCAGCAGTAGTCTCCCTAGCGGGAGAAACCACGGGGAGCTGTTTTTT.

Only a few counts were recorded for this clonotype. The chain's CDR3 is CASSLAGGTGEKLFF. The CDR3 DNA reads as TGTGCCAGCAGCTTAGCGGGCGGGACCGGGGAAAAACTGTTTTTT. The chain links TRBV7-9 to TRBJ1-4; TRBD1 is a possible D gene (5 bases). CDR1 is SEHNR, CDR2 FQNEAQ, per germline (reference sequence). Trimming took 0 bases from V and 8 from J, leaving 13 bases between them. The CDR3 sequence is 15 residues long.

This clonotype has at least ten counts. The rearrangement uses TRBV6-5 and TRBJ1-2, with no clear D. V was shortened by 2 bases and J by 4 bases, with 11 bases between the two germline ends. The CDR3 totals 14 residues. Per the germline V gene, CDR1 is MNHEY and CDR2 is SVGAGI. CDR3 bases: TGTGCCAGCAGTTACAACGGTGAGAGCTATGGCTACACCTTC. Protein sequence: CASSYNGESYGYTF.

CDR3: CSAKTNNRSFEQYF. DNA of the CDR3: TGCAGCGCTAAAACAAACAACAGGAGTTTCGAGCAGTACTTC. The rearrangement links TRBV29-1 to TRBJ2-7; weak D call: TRBD1 (5 bases). There are 14 residues in the CDR3. V lost 7 bases and J 6 bases, leaving 22 bases between the germline ends. Germline V gives CDR1 SQVTM, CDR2 ANQGSEA.

This clonotype was counted between two and nine times. V usage is TRBV12-3 or TRBV12-4 and J usage is TRBJ2-1; D may be TRBD1 (6 bases). CDR3 size: 19 residues. V shed 5 bases and J shed 2 bases, with 25 bases lying between them. As DNA, the CDR3 is TGTGCCAGCAGTCCCCTTTTGCTGGGGGCTCTAGGTGCCTACAATGAGCAGTTCTTC. Translation gives CASSPLLLGALGAYNEQFF.

This clonotype was counted a few times. The chain links TRBV10-3 to TRBJ1-2; weak D call: TRBD1 (5 bases). The germline V and J ends were trimmed by 11 bases and 8 bases, with 18 bases remaining between them. CDR3 length: 12 amino acids. Germline assignment: CDR1 ENHRY and CDR2 SYGVKD. This CDR3 is CAAAGPTGGYTF. CDR3 nucleotides: TGTGCCGCCGCGGGACCTACGGGAGGCTACACCTTC.

The table lists this clonotype with a few counts. The V gene is TRBV6-5, the J gene TRBJ1-2, with 7 bases matching TRBD1. Germline CDR1 MNHEY, CDR2 SVGAGI. CDR3 size: 14 residues. After removal of 6 bases from V and 3 bases from J, the junction contained 7 bases not matched to a gene. The CDR3 DNA reads as TGTGCCAGCAGGTCAGGCGGGACAGACTATGGCTACACCTTC. It translates to CASRSGGTDYGYTF.

The chain has TRBV14 and TRBJ2-7, with 7 positions matching TRBD2. Trimming cost V 3 bases and J 1 base; bases outside gene matches: 15. Germline assignment: CDR1 SGHDN and CDR2 FVKESK. CDR3 size: 18 residues. The DNA for the CDR3 is TGTGCCAGCAGCCACCCTTTTGGGAGCGGGAAGTCGTCCTACGAGCAGTACTTC. It translates to CASSHPFGSGKSSYEQYF. The whole variable domain, filled in from reference TRBV14 and TRBJ2-7, reads EAGVTQFPSHSVIEKGQTVTLRCDPISGHDNLYWYRRVMGKEIKFLLHFVKESKQDESGMPNNRFLAERTGGTYSTLKVQPAELEDSGVYFCASSHPFGSGKSSYEQYFGPGTRLTVT.

The J gene is TRBJ1-5, the V gene TRBV6-6; D ambiguous. The CDR3 sequence is 14 residues long. Germline V gives CDR1 MNHNY, CDR2 SVGAGI (reference sequence). Trimming shortened V by 1 base and J by 2 bases, and 6 bases separated the two germline ends. CDR3: CASSYWVGNQPQHF. The CDR3 nucleotides are TGTGCCAGCAGTTACTGGGTGGGCAATCAGCCCCAGCATTTT.

This clonotype occurred many times. The chain has TRBV29-1 and TRBJ2-7, with 9 bases fitting TRBD2. V gave up 0 bases and J gave up 0 bases; unmatched junction bases: 3. The length of the CDR3 is 15 residues. Germline-derived CDR1 and CDR2 are SQVTM and ANQGSEA. The DNA of the CDR3 is TGCAGCGTTGAAGACCCTAGCGGGAACTCCTACGAGCAGTACTTC. It yields the protein CSVEDPSGNSYEQYF.

Points on this clonotype: A junction end diverges from the germline sequence, so it may reflect a read error. The V and J genes are TRBV6-1 and TRBJ1-1; no clear D. From germline, CDR1 is MNHNS and CDR2 SASEGT. This CDR3 comprises 14 residues. The DNA of the CDR3 is TGTGCCATCAGTGATGTGGTAATGGGCACTGAAGCTTTCTTT. As protein: CAISDVVMGTEAFF.

Notes on this clonotype: Germline is not matched at one junction end, which may reflect a read error. This sequence joins TRBV5-1 and TRBJ2-5; D possibly corresponds to TRBD1 (6 bases). CDR1 and CDR2 from the germline V gene are SGHRS and YFSETQ. The CDR3 has 14 residues. The CDR3 sequence is CASSFLQGQGTQYF. DNA of the CDR3: TGCGCCAGCAGCTTCCTACAGGGACAAGGGACCCAGTACTTC.

V and J are TRBV6-2 or TRBV6-3 and TRBJ2-7, with 8 positions matching TRBD1. Germline CDR1 and CDR2: MNHEY and SVGEGT. This CDR3 is built from 16 residues. V shed 2 bases and J 4 bases; nucleotides not matched to a gene: 10. The CDR3 DNA is TGTGCCAGCAGTTACGGCCAACAGGGGGGACCTTACGAGCAGTACTTC. Protein sequence: CASSYGQQGGPYEQYF.

This clonotype was recorded many times. This chain uses TRBV29-1 with TRBJ2-5; the D gene could be TRBD1 or TRBD2 (6 bases each). V lost 5 bases to trimming and J lost 2 bases, with 9 bases between them. This CDR3 has 12 residues. Germline CDR1 SQVTM, CDR2 ANQGSEA. CDR3 loop: CSVLGGQETQYF. CDR3 DNA sequence: TGCAGCGTTCTAGGGGGGCAAGAGACCCAGTACTTC.

The genes are TRBV5-1 and TRBJ2-3, with D possibly TRBD2 on 5 matching bases. CDR1 and CDR2 from the germline V gene are SGHRS and YFSETQ. This CDR3 region has 16 residues. Deletions cut 4 bases from V and 1 base from J, with 16 bases between. The CDR3: CASSPGPAAGTDTQYF. The CDR3 DNA reads TGCGCCAGCAGCCCCGGCCCAGCGGCTGGCACAGATACGCAGTATTTT.

Turning to this clonotype: The junction departs from germline at one end; a sequencing error may be responsible. DNA for the CDR3: TGTGGCAGCAGCCAAGTAGGTGCGGGGGAGCAGTTCTTC. Residues: CGSSQVGAGEQFF. J is TRBJ2-1 and V is TRBV14; perhaps TRBD2 as D (6 bases). The germline V gene has CDR1 SGHDN and CDR2 FVKESK. CDR3 size: 13 residues.

This clonotype appeared once. The chain combines TRBV4-2 with TRBJ1-1; D unresolved. The germline gives CDR1 LGHNA, CDR2 YNFKEQ. V gave up 0 bases and J gave up 10 bases, with 24 bases separating them. The CDR3 length is 17 residues. CDR3 sequence reads: CASSQDVVSQISPSAFF. CDR3 coding DNA: TGTGCCAGCAGCCAAGATGTGGTAAGCCAAATTTCCCCCTCAGCTTTCTTT.

This clonotype occurred once. Since no conserved phenylalanine or tryptophan closes the CDR3, a read error is the likely cause. This chain links TRBV11-2 with TRBJ2-7; D is possibly TRBD1 or TRBD2 (6 bases each). From germline, CDR1 is SGHAT and CDR2 FQNNGV. Trimming pared 11 bases from V and 5 bases from J, leaving 16 bases between. CDR3 size: 12 residues. CDR3 region: CAGRGPGNEQYL. The CDR3 DNA reads as TGTGCCGGCCGGGGGCCGGGTAACGAGCAGTACCTC.

In its sample, this clonotype was seen once. V and J are TRBV29-1 and TRBJ2-4; D might be TRBD1 or TRBD2, each matching 6 bases. The CDR3 has 12 residues. Trimming left V 8 bases short and J 12 bases short, with 20 bases between. Per germline, CDR1 SQVTM and CDR2 ANQGSEA. CDR3 in DNA: TGCAGCATCCTCGCCGGGGGCGACAATCAGTACTTC. Amino acid sequence: CSILAGGDNQYF. The full variable domain, its missing parts supplied by reference TRBV29-1 and TRBJ2-4, is SAVISQKPSRDICQRGTSLTIQCQVDSQVTMMFWYRQQPGQSLTLIATANQGSEATYESGFVIDKFPISRPNLTFSTLTVSNMSPEDSSIYLCSILAGGDNQYFGAGTRLSVL.

Of note for this clonotype: A much more abundant neighbour one base away suggests this may be a read error. This sequence joins TRBV29-1 and TRBJ2-3, with TRBD2 matching over 10 bases. Germline assignment: CDR1 SQVTM and CDR2 ANQGSEA. V lost 8 bases to trimming and J lost 3 bases; unmatched junction nucleotides: 8. The CDR3 is 14 residues long. For the CDR3, the DNA is TGCAGCCTTATAGCGGGAGGTAGGACAGATACGCAGTATTTT. It yields the protein CSLIAGGRTDTQYF.

Worth noting for this clonotype: Possible read error: a much larger clone is one base away. No conserved phenylalanine or tryptophan ends this CDR3, so it is likely a read error. V and J are TRBV6-5 and TRBJ1-1; D gene uncertain. Per germline, CDR1 MNHEY and CDR2 SVGAGI. V was shortened by 6 bases and J by 6 bases, with 14 bases between the two germline ends. This CDR3 has 13 residues. The CDR3 coding sequence is TGTGCCAGCAGCGTTAGTGTTTACGCTGAAGCTTTCTCT. This translates into CASSVSVYAEAFS.

The V call is TRBV11-2, the J call TRBJ2-3; D not resolved. Germline V gives CDR1 SGHAT, CDR2 FQNNGV. The CDR3 sequence is 13 residues long. Trimming took off 10 bases at V and 2 bases at J, with 13 bases between the two ends. In DNA, the CDR3 is TGTGCCATCAACTCCCCAAACACAGATACGCAGTATTTT. It translates to CAINSPNTDTQYF.

With regard to this clonotype: Since no conserved phenylalanine or tryptophan closes the CDR3, a read error is the likely cause. The J gene is TRBJ2-7, the V gene TRBV11-2; D not resolved. Germline V lookup: CDR1 SGHAT, CDR2 FQNNGV. The CDR3 extends over 14 amino acids. This chain's CDR3 is CASMGLAIPYKQYL. The CDR3 nucleotides are TGTGCCAGCATGGGATTAGCAATCCCCTACAAGCAGTACTTA.

This clonotype was counted ten times or more. Here the CDR3 DNA reads TGTGCCAGCTCTATCGACCCCAATAAAAGGCAAGAGACCCAGTACTTC. Its translation is CASSIDPNKRQETQYF. The chain is built from TRBV5-4 and TRBJ2-5; D is unresolved. CDR1 and CDR2 (germline): SGHNT, YYREEE (reference sequence). The CDR3 totals 16 residues. V was cut by 7 bases and J by 2 bases, with 21 bases left in between.